Listed below are T cell receptor beta chains from one sample, sequenced in a study of response to subunit inactivated influenza vaccine. TCRdb re-derived calls from the RT-PCR reads in MiXCR, one entry per CDR3 protein. Among roughly 650,000 distinct CDR3 sequences listed, around 16% were seen once. The source material was PBMCs from blood, sampled about 12 days after vaccination. Receptor source: a man aged 50 or older who received an inactivated influenza vaccine. Both conserved end residues are part of each CDR3. Each record gives: clone size, D gene, V gene, J gene, CDR3 DNA, CDR3 protein. D genes are given only for firm matches. Size tells how often a clone was seen (once, few, many) or the class of an expanded clone, and some rows leave it out.

.	TRBD2	TRBV20-1	TRBJ2-7	TGCAGTGCTAGAGAGAGTGGGACTAGACACGAGCAGTACTTC	CSARESGTRHEQYF
many	TRBD1	TRBV10-3	TRBJ2-1	TGTGCCATCAGGGGGACAGACTACAATGAGCAGTTCTTC	CAIRGTDYNEQFF
.	TRBD1	TRBV18	TRBJ2-1	TGTGCCAGCTCACCACCCGGGACAGCCTCGCCGGTGGAGCAGTTCTTC	CASSPPGTASPVEQFF
few	TRBD1	TRBV6-5	TRBJ1-1	TGTGCCAGCAGTTACTCCGGGACAGCCAACACTGAAGCTTTCTTT	CASSYSGTANTEAFF
.	TRBD2	TRBV6-2/TRBV6-3	TRBJ2-7	TGTGCCAGCAGGTCCCTAGCGGGATTGTACGAGCAGAACTTC	CASRSLAGLYEQNF
.	TRBD1	TRBV20-1	TRBJ2-4	TGCAGTGCCGAGACAGGGGCCATAGCCAAAAACATTCAGTACTTC	CSAETGAIAKNIQYF
few	TRBD2	TRBV5-1	TRBJ2-5	TGCGCCAGTAACAACGGGAGGTCCCAGTACTTC	CASNNGRSQYF
many	.	TRBV5-1	TRBJ2-3	TGCGCCAGCAGCTTCGGGGGCGGTCCAGATACGCAGTATTTT	CASSFGGGPDTQYF
many	TRBD2	TRBV12-3/TRBV12-4	TRBJ2-7	TGTGCCAGCAGTTTTAGCGGGTCACGACGTTACGAGCAGTACTTC	CASSFSGSRRYEQYF
.	.	TRBV6-2/TRBV6-3	TRBJ2-5	TGTGCCAGCAGTTACCCCGCGGGTAGCGGAGAGACCCAGTACTTC	CASSYPAGSGETQYF
.	TRBD1	TRBV28	TRBJ2-7	TGTGCCAGCAGTTTTTACAGGGGGCACGAGCAGTACTTC	CASSFYRGHEQYF
.	.	TRBV9	TRBJ2-7	TGTGCCAGCAGCGTAGGACAGGACAACTACGAGCAGTACTTC	CASSVGQDNYEQYF
few	.	TRBV14	TRBJ2-7	TGTGCCAACAACGGGGGGCAAATCTGCCACGAGCAGTACTTC	CANNGGQICHEQYF
few	TRBD1	TRBV20-1	TRBJ2-2	TGCAGTGCCGCAAACCGGGACAGGCGCGCCACCGGGGAGCTGTTTTTT	CSAANRDRRATGELFF
.	.	TRBV7-8	TRBJ2-4	TGTGCCAGCAGCGGGGAGCGGATTGCCAAAAACATTCAGTACTTC	CASSGERIAKNIQYF
few	TRBD2	TRBV6-5	TRBJ2-5	TGTGCCAGCAGTTTTGAGCGGGGGGGCATGTTTAGAGAGACCCAGTACTTC	CASSFERGGMFRETQYF
few	.	TRBV12-3/TRBV12-4	TRBJ1-2	TGTGCCAGCAGCTCCGACAGTCCGGGAGGCTACACCTTC	CASSSDSPGGYTF
.	.	TRBV10-3	TRBJ2-4	TGTGCCATCAGCGTGGATGGGAGGCCTCCAAGGAACATTCAGTACTTC	CAISVDGRPPRNIQYF
.	.	TRBV24-1	TRBJ2-3	TGTGCCACCAGTGATTTCCGCGGCCGCACAGATACGCAGTATTTT	CATSDFRGRTDTQYF
.	.	TRBV5-1	TRBJ2-6	TGCGCCAGCAGCTTCGGTGGGGCCAACGTCCTGACTTTC	CASSFGGANVLTF
few	TRBD2	TRBV7-9	TRBJ2-3	TGTGCCAGCAGCTTAAGGGTGAGCGGGAGAGCAGATACGCAGTATTTT	CASSLRVSGRADTQYF
.	.	TRBV7-2	TRBJ2-2	TGTGCCAGCAGCGCGGGCAGACTCCCGAACACCGGGGAGCTGTTTTTT	CASSAGRLPNTGELFF
few	.	TRBV20-1	TRBJ1-2	TGCAGTGCTAGAGATTGGACGGCGGCGATCTCTAATGGCTACACCTTC	CSARDWTAAISNGYTF
.	.	TRBV6-5	TRBJ2-2	TGTGCCAGCAGTTCCGATGACCGCTCCCTAAACACCGGGGAGCTGTTTTTT	CASSSDDRSLNTGELFF
few	.	TRBV5-6	TRBJ1-1	TGTGCCAGCAGCTTGCCAGGGGCGGTCACTGAAGCTTTCTTT	CASSLPGAVTEAFF
.	.	TRBV7-9	TRBJ1-4	TGTGCCAGCACCAAAGTTGGGGGCAGGGAAAAACTGTTTTTT	CASTKVGGREKLFF
.	TRBD2	TRBV20-1	TRBJ2-7	TGCAGTGCTAGAGGGAAGCGGGAGCACGAGCAGTACTTC	CSARGKREHEQYF
.	TRBD2	TRBV29-1	TRBJ2-1	TGCAGCGGCACCAGACTAGCGGGAGGCTCGGGGTCCTACAATGAGCAGTTCTTC	CSGTRLAGGSGSYNEQFF
.	.	TRBV25-1	TRBJ1-2	TGTGCCAGCAGTGATCCCTCTGGCTACACCTTC	CASSDPSGYTF
.	TRBD2	TRBV12-3/TRBV12-4	TRBJ2-1	TGTGCCAGCAGTTTTGGAGCGGGGGTCAATGAGCAGTTCTTC	CASSFGAGVNEQFF
few	.	TRBV10-3	TRBJ2-5	TGTGCCATCAGTGCCTGGCAGAAAGAGACCCAGTACTTC	CAISAWQKETQYF
.	.	TRBV10-3	TRBJ1-1	TGTGCCATCAGTCAGTGGGACCCTGATGGAGCTTTCTTT	CAISQWDPDGAFF
few	.	TRBV20-1	TRBJ1-1	TGCAGTGCTAGAGATTTTCGCAAATCGAAGGGAGCTTTCTTT	CSARDFRKSKGAFF
few	.	TRBV30	TRBJ2-7	TGTGCCTGGAGTTCAAGCGCATACGAGCAGTACTTC	CAWSSSAYEQYF
.	.	TRBV4-1	TRBJ2-1	TGCGCCAGCAGGACGCAGGGAGGGGGTTACAATGAGCAGTTCTTC	CASRTQGGGYNEQFF
.	TRBD2	TRBV11-2	TRBJ2-5	TGTGCCAGCAGCTTAGCTTCGCTAGCGGGAGGGGGAGAGACCCAGTACTTC	CASSLASLAGGGETQYF
.	.	TRBV20-1	TRBJ2-7	TGCAGTGCCTTACTGCGACAGGCCTACGAGCAGTACTTC	CSALLRQAYEQYF
.	.	TRBV6-5	TRBJ2-7	TGTGCCAGCAGTTACCAGGGCCGCCCCGGATCCGAGCAGTACTTC	CASSYQGRPGSEQYF
.	.	TRBV7-9	TRBJ1-2	TGTGCCAGCACCCCTTGGGATGACTACACCTTC	CASTPWDDYTF
few	.	TRBV4-3	TRBJ1-4	TGCGCCAGCAGCCAGACACGGACAGAAAAACTGTTTTTT	CASSQTRTEKLFF
.	.	TRBV20-1	TRBJ2-5	TGCAGTGCTAGAGATTTAGGGGAAGGAGAGACCCAGTACTTC	CSARDLGEGETQYF
few	.	TRBV4-2	TRBJ2-3	TGTGCCAGCAGCCAAGACGGGGCCACAGATACGCAGTATTTT	CASSQDGATDTQYF
few	.	TRBV11-2	TRBJ1-1	TGTGCCAGCAGCCCCCCGGGACACCACACTGAAGCTTTCTTT	CASSPPGHHTEAFF
.	.	TRBV9	TRBJ1-3	TGTGCCAGCAGCGGGTCTGGAAACACCATATATTTT	CASSGSGNTIYF
few	TRBD1	TRBV4-2	TRBJ1-5	TGTGCCAGCAGCCAGGGACAGGATTCGGAGCCCCAGCATTTT	CASSQGQDSEPQHF
few	.	TRBV12-3/TRBV12-4	TRBJ2-7	TGTGCCAGCGGGCCTAGTCTCTCAGGCTACGAGCAGTACTTC	CASGPSLSGYEQYF